This is a list of T cell receptor beta chains from one sample in a study of brain T cells in children with intractable seizures. The data were produced by immunoSEQ multiplex PCR, yet TCRdb's version contains in-frame clones alone and is incomplete. Here the sample spans 300,000 to 400,000 clones, about 93% being singletons. Sequenced material: peripheral blood, taken less than 6 months after surgery. All receptors derive from a boy under two years old with tuberous sclerosis and intractable seizures. The CDR3 runs from the conserved cysteine through the conserved F or W. A D gene is named only where the DNA matches it firmly. Clone size is not always given. Where it is, it says once, few, many or a class for expanded clones.

D	V	J	size	DNA	CDR3
.	TRBV30	TRBJ1-4	once	TGTGCCTGGAGTGTTACGGGGTTAGGGGAAAAACTGTTTTTT	CAWSVTGLGEKLFF
TRBD1	TRBV6-2/TRBV6-3	TRBJ1-5	.	TGTGCCAGCAGTCTGGATCTCCCTCGAGGGACAGGGAAGAGTCAGCCCCAGCATTTT	CASSLDLPRGTGKSQPQHF
.	TRBV2	TRBJ2-5	.	TGTGCCAGCAGCGAACAGGGAGGCGGAGAGACCCAGTACTTC	CASSEQGGGETQYF
.	TRBV7-7	TRBJ2-2	.	TGTGCTAGCAGCCCCGTCAGGTCGAACACCGGGGAGCTGTTTTTT	CASSPVRSNTGELFF
.	TRBV6-6	TRBJ2-7	.	TGTGCCAGCGCCGGAGACCCGTCGGGCGAGCAGTACTTC	CASAGDPSGEQYF
TRBD1	TRBV3-1/TRBV3-2	TRBJ1-4	.	TGTGCCAGCAGCCAGAAGCCCGACAGGGTCGGTGAAAAACTGTTTTTT	CASSQKPDRVGEKLFF
TRBD1	TRBV27	TRBJ1-2	once	TGTGCCAGATCCGGGACAGATGGCTACACCTTC	CARSGTDGYTF
TRBD1	TRBV7-9	TRBJ2-1	.	TGTGCCAGCAGCCGCCGGGACAGAGCCTACAATGAGCAGTTCTTC	CASSRRDRAYNEQFF
TRBD2	TRBV27	TRBJ2-1	once	TGTGCCAGCAGTTTACAGCGGGAGGGCTACAATGAGCAGTTCTTC	CASSLQREGYNEQFF
.	TRBV6-1	TRBJ2-2	.	TGTGCCAGCAGTGCAAACCGACAGGGAGGGTTGTCCGGGGAGCTGTTTTTT	CASSANRQGGLSGELFF
.	TRBV7-8	TRBJ2-5	.	TGTGCCAGCAGTTTCCAGGAGTACCAAGAGACCCAGTACTTC	CASSFQEYQETQYF